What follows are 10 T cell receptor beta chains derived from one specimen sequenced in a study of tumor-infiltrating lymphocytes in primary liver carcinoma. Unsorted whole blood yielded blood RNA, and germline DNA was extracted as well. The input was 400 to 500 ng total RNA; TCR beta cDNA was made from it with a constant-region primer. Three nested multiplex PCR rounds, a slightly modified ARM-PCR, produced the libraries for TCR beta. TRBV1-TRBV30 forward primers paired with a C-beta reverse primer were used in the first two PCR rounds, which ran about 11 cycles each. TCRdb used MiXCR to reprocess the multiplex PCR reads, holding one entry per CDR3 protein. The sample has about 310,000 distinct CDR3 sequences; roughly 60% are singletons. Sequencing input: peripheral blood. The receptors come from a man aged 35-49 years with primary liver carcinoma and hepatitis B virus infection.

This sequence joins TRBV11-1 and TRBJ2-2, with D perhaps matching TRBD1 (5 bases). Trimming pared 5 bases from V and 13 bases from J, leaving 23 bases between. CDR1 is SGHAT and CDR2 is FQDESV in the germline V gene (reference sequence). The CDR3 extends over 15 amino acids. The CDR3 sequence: CASSKQDTNTGVLFF. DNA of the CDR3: TGTGCCAGCAGCAAACAGGACACGAACACCGGCGTGCTGTTTTTT.

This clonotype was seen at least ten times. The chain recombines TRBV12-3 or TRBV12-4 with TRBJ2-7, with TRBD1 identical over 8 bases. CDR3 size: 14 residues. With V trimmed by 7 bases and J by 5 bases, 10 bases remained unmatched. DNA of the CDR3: TGTGCCAGCACCTTAGGACAGGGTAGCAACGAGCAGTACTTC. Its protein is CASTLGQGSNEQYF.

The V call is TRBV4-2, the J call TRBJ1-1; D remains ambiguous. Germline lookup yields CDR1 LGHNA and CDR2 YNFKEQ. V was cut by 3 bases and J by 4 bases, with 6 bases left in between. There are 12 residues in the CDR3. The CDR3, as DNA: TGTGCCAGCAGCCAGCGCTTCACTGAAGCTTTCTTT. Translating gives CASSQRFTEAFF.

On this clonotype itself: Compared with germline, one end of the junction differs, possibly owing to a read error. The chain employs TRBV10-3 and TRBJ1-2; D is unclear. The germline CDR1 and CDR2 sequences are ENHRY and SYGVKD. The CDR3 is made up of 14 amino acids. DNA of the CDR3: TGTACCATCAGTGAGTCGACTCAAGGTTATGGCTACACCTTC. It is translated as CTISESTQGYGYTF.

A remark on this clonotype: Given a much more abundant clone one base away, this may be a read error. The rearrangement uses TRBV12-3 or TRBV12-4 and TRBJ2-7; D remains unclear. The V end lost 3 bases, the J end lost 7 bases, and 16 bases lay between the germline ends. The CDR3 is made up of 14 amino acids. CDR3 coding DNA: TGTGCCAGCAGTTTTTCCCCGACTCCCGGGGAGCAGTACTTC. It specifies CASSFSPTPGEQYF.

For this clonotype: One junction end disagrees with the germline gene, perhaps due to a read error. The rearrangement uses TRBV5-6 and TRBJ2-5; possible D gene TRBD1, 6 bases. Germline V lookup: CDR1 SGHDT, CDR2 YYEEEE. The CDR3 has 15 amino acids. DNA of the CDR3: TGTGCCAGCAACTTGGAACAGGGATCATCGGAGACCCAGTACTTC. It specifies CASNLEQGSSETQYF.

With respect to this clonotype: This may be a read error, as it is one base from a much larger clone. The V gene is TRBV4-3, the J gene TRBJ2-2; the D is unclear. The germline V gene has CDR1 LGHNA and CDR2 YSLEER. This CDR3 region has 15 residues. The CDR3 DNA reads TGCACCAGCAGCCCGACCGACTCCAACACCGGGGAGCTGTTTTTT. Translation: CTSSPTDSNTGELFF.

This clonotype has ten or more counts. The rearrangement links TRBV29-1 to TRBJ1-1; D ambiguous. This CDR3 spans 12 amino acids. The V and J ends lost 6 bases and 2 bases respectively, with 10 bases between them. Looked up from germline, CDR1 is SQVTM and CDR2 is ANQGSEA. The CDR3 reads CSVVTANTEAFF. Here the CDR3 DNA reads TGCAGCGTGGTAACAGCTAACACTGAAGCTTTCTTT.

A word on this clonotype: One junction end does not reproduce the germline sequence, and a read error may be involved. CDR3 DNA: TGTGCCAACAGTGTCTCGACTAGCGGAAGCACAGATACGCAGTATTTT. This codes for CANSVSTSGSTDTQYF. The J gene is TRBJ2-3, the V gene TRBV6-1; TRBD2 aligns across 9 bases. The CDR3 runs to 16 residues. Germline CDR1 and CDR2: MNHNS and SASEGT.

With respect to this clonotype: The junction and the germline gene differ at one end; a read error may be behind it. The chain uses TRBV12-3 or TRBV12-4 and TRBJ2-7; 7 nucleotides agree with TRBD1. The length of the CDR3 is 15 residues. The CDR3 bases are TGTGCCGGCAGTTCGACAGGGAGTACGGGATACGAGCAGTACTTC. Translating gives CAGSSTGSTGYEQYF.